These 27 T cell receptor beta chains share one sample of origin, sequenced in a study of CD8+ T cells in alopecia areata. As the sequencing template, cDNA was produced by extracting RNA and reverse transcribing it. Sequencing used immunoSEQ multiplex PCR; TCRdb keeps in-frame clones, though not all of them. There are some 150,000 clones in the sample; 45% to 55% occur only once, and roughly 21% lies in the top ten. Sequencing was performed on CD8+ T cells sorted from blood, taken at week 0. These receptors originate from a human donor with alopecia areata.

This clone has just a few counts. The chain recombines TRBV29-1 with TRBJ1-2; D unclear. Germline CDR1 and CDR2: SQVTM and ANQGSEA. V was pared by 7 bases and J by 6 bases, with 12 bases between. This CDR3 contains 11 residues. The CDR3 DNA reads TGCAGCGAGGACCCACTGGATGGCTACACCTTC. This sequence encodes CSEDPLDGYTF.

The rearrangement links TRBV29-1 to TRBJ2-2, with D unresolved. Trimming cost V 3 bases and J 6 bases, with 14 bases left between them. Per germline, CDR1 SQVTM and CDR2 ANQGSEA. The CDR3 is made up of 14 amino acids. The DNA of the CDR3 is TGCAGCGTTGAGCAAGGTCAGATAGCCGGGGAGCTGTTTTTT. Its protein is CSVEQGQIAGELFF.

The rearrangement uses TRBV7-9 and TRBJ2-1; 15 bases map to TRBD2. Per germline, CDR1 SEHNR and CDR2 FQNEAQ (reference sequence). CDR3 length: 15 residues. V was pared by 7 bases and J by 8 bases, with 6 bases of the junction left unmatched. CDR3 coding DNA: TGTGCCAGCACCTGGACTAGCGGGGGGGCGGATGAGCAGTTCTTC. Translating gives CASTWTSGGADEQFF.

A few counts support this clone. The V call is TRBV2, the J call TRBJ1-2; D call uncertain. The V gene lost 8 bases and the J gene lost 4 bases, with 14 bases spanning the gap. The CDR3 has 13 amino acids. CDR1 and CDR2 from the germline V gene are SNHLY and FYNNEI. The chain's CDR3 is CASLDERSYGYTF. CDR3 sequence (DNA): TGTGCCAGCCTAGATGAGAGGAGCTATGGCTACACCTTC.

CDR3 loop: CSVVDRGRDEQYF. For the CDR3, the DNA is TGCAGCGTTGTAGACAGGGGGCGCGACGAGCAGTACTTC. The chain has TRBV29-1 and TRBJ2-7; 10 bases are a match to TRBD1. The V and J ends lost 4 bases and 5 bases, in that order; junction bases with no gene match: 5. CDR1 is SQVTM and CDR2 is ANQGSEA in the germline V gene. The CDR3 sequence is 13 residues long.

The chain couples TRBV9 to TRBJ1-1; 8 positions match TRBD1. Per germline, CDR1 SGDLS and CDR2 YYNGEE. The CDR3 spans 15 residues. The ends lost 2 bases at V and 1 base at J; junction bases unmatched: 4. CDR3 bases: TGTGCCAGCAGCGTTAAAGGGACAGGGAACACTGAAGCTTTCTTT. Encoded protein: CASSVKGTGNTEAFF.

This clone was seen only a few times. In DNA form, the CDR3 reads TGTGCCAGCAGCTTAGGTGGAGGAACCAAAAACATTCAGTACTTC. Its protein product is CASSLGGGTKNIQYF. V gene TRBV7-2 combines with J gene TRBJ2-4; D is perhaps TRBD2 (5 bases). Germline CDR1 SGHTA, CDR2 FQGNSA. V lost 1 base, J lost 2 bases, and 9 bases lay in between. There are 15 residues in the CDR3.

This CDR3 reads CSVDQEYNEQFF. In DNA, the CDR3 is TGCAGCGTTGACCAGGAATACAATGAGCAGTTCTTC. This chain links TRBV29-1 with TRBJ2-1, with D unresolved. This CDR3 contains 12 residues. V lost 3 bases to trimming and J lost 4 bases, with 7 bases between them. Per germline, CDR1 SQVTM and CDR2 ANQGSEA.

The chain uses TRBV29-1 and TRBJ2-6; a possible D gene is TRBD1 (6 bases). This CDR3 contains 16 residues. Germline CDR1 is SQVTM and CDR2 is ANQGSEA. V was clipped by 1 base and J by 0 bases, with 10 bases between them. CDR3 nucleotides: TGCAGCGTTGAAGGGACAGAACTCTCTGGGGCCAACGTCCTGACTTTC. It codes for CSVEGTELSGANVLTF.

The J gene is TRBJ2-5, the V gene TRBV27, with D possibly called TRBD1 or TRBD2 (5 bases each). The CDR3 length is 13 residues. Germline values: CDR1 MNHEY, CDR2 SMNVEV (reference sequence). Trimming cost V 6 bases and J 7 bases, with 15 bases left between them. CDR3 residues: CASSGASPGTQYF. The CDR3 region has the DNA TGTGCCAGCAGCGGGGCAAGCCCTGGGACCCAGTACTTC.

Comments on this clone: The identical CDR3 is also encoded by other nucleotide sequences in the sample. The chain combines TRBV5-6 with TRBJ1-1, with D unresolved. With 0 bases removed from V and 1 base from J, the gap between germline ends came to 4 bases. The CDR3 length is 13 residues. The V gene's germline CDR1 is SGHDT and CDR2 YYEEEE. The CDR3 here is CASSLGGNTEAFF. The CDR3 nucleotides are TGTGCCAGCAGCTTGGGGGGGAACACTGAAGCTTTCTTT.

This clone was seen a handful of times. This sample also contains other DNA sequences that code for the same CDR3. J is TRBJ2-6 and V is TRBV7-2; D is uncertain. Per germline, CDR1 SGHTA and CDR2 FQGNSA. V lost 5 bases and J 1 base, leaving 9 bases between the germline ends. This CDR3 comprises 15 residues. CDR3 amino acids: CASSLRRSGANVLTF. As DNA, the CDR3 is TGTGCCAGCAGCCTCAGAAGGTCTGGGGCCAACGTCCTGACTTTC.

The chain links TRBV11-2 to TRBJ1-1; no clear D gene. Germline CDR1 is SGHAT and CDR2 is FQNNGV. The CDR3 is 14 residues long. Trimming pared 6 bases from V and 4 bases from J, leaving 15 bases between. CDR3 region: CASRRSGSGTEAFF. The CDR3, as DNA: TGTGCCAGCAGACGATCGGGATCGGGCACTGAAGCTTTCTTT. The variable domain in full, completed from reference TRBV11-2 and TRBJ1-1, reads EAGVAQSPRYKIIEKRQSVAFWCNPISGHATLYWYQQILGQGPKLLIQFQNNGVVDDSQLPKDRFSAERLKGVDSTLKIQPAKLEDSAVYLCASRRSGSGTEAFFGQGTRLTVV.

The chain is built from TRBV30 and TRBJ1-1; TRBD1 matches at 7 bases. Germline loops: CDR1 GTSNPN, CDR2 SVGIG (reference sequence). V shed 7 bases, J shed 6 bases, and the junction held 8 bases outside the gene matches. The CDR3 is 12 residues long. The CDR3 is CAFETGTPEAFF. As DNA, the CDR3 is TGTGCCTTTGAGACAGGGACTCCTGAAGCTTTCTTT.

The V gene is TRBV13, the J gene TRBJ2-7, with no clear D. In germline, CDR1 is PRHDT, CDR2 FYEKMQ (reference sequence). The CDR3 loop spans 13 amino acids. Trimming took 1 base from V and 2 from J, leaving 6 bases between them. The chain's CDR3 is CASSLESTYEQYF. The CDR3 DNA sequence: TGTGCCAGCAGCTTAGAGTCCACCTACGAGCAGTACTTC.

J is TRBJ1-1 and V is TRBV2; D unclear. The CDR3 has 12 residues. Trimming removed 5 bases at V and 6 bases at J, with 10 bases between. Germline CDR1 SNHLY, CDR2 FYNNEI. As DNA, the CDR3 is TGTGCCAGCAGTCAAGGCCAGCCTGAAGCTTTCTTT. As protein: CASSQGQPEAFF.

This chain links TRBV13 with TRBJ2-1; D not certain. CDR3 length: 13 amino acids. Trimming cost V 5 bases and J 10 bases, with 15 bases left between them. CDR1 is PRHDT and CDR2 is FYEKMQ in the germline V gene (reference sequence). The chain's CDR3 is CASSLQLLQEQFF. The CDR3 nucleotides are TGTGCCAGCAGCCTACAGTTATTGCAGGAGCAGTTCTTC.

There are a few counts of this clone. The V call is TRBV29-1, the J call TRBJ2-7; the D is unclear. CDR3 length: 11 amino acids. V was trimmed by 4 bases and J by 2 bases, leaving 6 bases between them. Germline CDR1 reads SQVTM; CDR2 reads ANQGSEA. The CDR3 nucleotides read TGCAGCGTTGCGGCACCCTACGAGCAGTACTTC. It encodes CSVAAPYEQYF.

This rearrangement joins TRBV4-3 to TRBJ1-1, with no clear D. The V gene's germline CDR1 is LGHNA and CDR2 YSLEER. The CDR3 is 13 residues long. Between the trimmed V and J ends, which lost 3 bases and 0 bases, there was a span of 5 bases. CDR3 protein: CASSQNMNTEAFF. CDR3 bases: TGCGCCAGCAGCCAGAACATGAACACTGAAGCTTTCTTT.

The V and J genes are TRBV7-9 and TRBJ1-1, with D hard to call. The CDR3 has 17 residues. Germline V lookup: CDR1 SEHNR, CDR2 FQNEAQ (reference sequence). The V and J ends lost 1 base and 2 bases respectively, with 17 bases between them. The CDR3, as DNA: TGTGCCAGCAGCTTAGGAAGAAGAAGGCCGGGTAACACTGAAGCTTTCTTT. The encoded protein is CASSLGRRRPGNTEAFF.

The rearrangement uses TRBV18 and TRBJ2-1, with D perhaps matching TRBD1 (5 bases). The CDR3 length is 15 residues. V was shortened by 2 bases and J by 2 bases, with 10 bases between the two germline ends. Per the germline V gene, CDR1 is KGHSH and CDR2 is LQKENI. In DNA form, the CDR3 reads TGTGCCAGCTCACCAGTGACAGAAGCCTACAATGAGCAGTTCTTC. Residues: CASSPVTEAYNEQFF. Together with reference TRBV18 and TRBJ2-1, the CDR3 gives the full variable domain: NAGVMQNPRHLVRRRGQEARLRCSPMKGHSHVYWYRQLPEEGLKFMVYLQKENIIDESGMPKERFSAEFPKEGPSILRIQQVVRGDSAAYFCASSPVTEAYNEQFFGPGTRLTVL.

This chain uses TRBV25-1 with TRBJ1-2, with D possibly being TRBD1 (5 bases). V lost 2 bases and J 2 bases, leaving 12 bases between the germline ends. CDR1 is MGHDK and CDR2 is SYGVNS in the germline V gene. This CDR3 has 15 amino acids. The CDR3: CASSEETGRNYGYTF. DNA for the CDR3: TGTGCCAGCAGTGAAGAAACAGGCCGCAACTATGGCTACACCTTC.

The chain is built from TRBV27 and TRBJ1-5, with 9 bases identical to TRBD1. Germline V gene lookup returns CDR1 MNHEY and CDR2 SMNVEV (reference sequence). The CDR3 consists of 14 residues. J was trimmed by 4 bases and V by 6 bases; bases with no gene match: 4. The CDR3 protein is CASSPTGGNQPQHF. CDR3 nucleotides: TGTGCCAGCAGCCCGACAGGGGGGAATCAGCCCCAGCATTTT.

The genes are TRBV27 and TRBJ1-1; possibly TRBD1 for D (5 bases). Trimming took off 10 bases at V and 3 bases at J, with 24 bases between the two ends. CDR3 length equals 16 residues. Germline V gene sequence: CDR1 MNHEY, CDR2 SMNVEV (reference sequence). The CDR3 spells CATPVGDSRWDTEAFF. The CDR3 DNA reads TGTGCCACCCCAGTCGGGGACTCTAGGTGGGACACTGAAGCTTTCTTT.

The rearrangement links TRBV15 to TRBJ2-4, with 10 bases lining up with TRBD2. This CDR3 is built from 14 residues. Germline CDR1 reads LNHNV; CDR2 reads YYDKDF (reference sequence). With 2 bases clipped from V and 6 bases from J, the junction kept 1 base outside the gene matches. CDR3 loop: CATSRTSGVNIQYF. CDR3 sequence (DNA): TGTGCCACCAGCAGAACTAGCGGGGTAAACATTCAGTACTTC.

V and J are TRBV9 and TRBJ1-1; the D gene is possibly TRBD1 (5 bases). Per germline, CDR1 SGDLS and CDR2 YYNGEE. The CDR3 has 15 residues. Trimming removed 4 bases from V and 3 bases from J, with 16 bases in between. This chain's CDR3 is CASSTGAGTDTEAFF. The CDR3 DNA follows: TGTGCCAGCAGCACAGGTGCAGGTACGGACACTGAAGCTTTCTTT.

V gene TRBV7-9 combines with J gene TRBJ1-2; no definite D call. This CDR3 has 14 amino acids. V lost 1 base to trimming and J lost 10 bases, with 16 bases between them. Germline CDR1 is SEHNR and CDR2 is FQNEAQ (reference sequence). The CDR3 reads CASSLGPALWNYTF. The CDR3 DNA reads TGTGCCAGCAGCTTAGGGCCAGCCCTATGGAACTACACCTTC.